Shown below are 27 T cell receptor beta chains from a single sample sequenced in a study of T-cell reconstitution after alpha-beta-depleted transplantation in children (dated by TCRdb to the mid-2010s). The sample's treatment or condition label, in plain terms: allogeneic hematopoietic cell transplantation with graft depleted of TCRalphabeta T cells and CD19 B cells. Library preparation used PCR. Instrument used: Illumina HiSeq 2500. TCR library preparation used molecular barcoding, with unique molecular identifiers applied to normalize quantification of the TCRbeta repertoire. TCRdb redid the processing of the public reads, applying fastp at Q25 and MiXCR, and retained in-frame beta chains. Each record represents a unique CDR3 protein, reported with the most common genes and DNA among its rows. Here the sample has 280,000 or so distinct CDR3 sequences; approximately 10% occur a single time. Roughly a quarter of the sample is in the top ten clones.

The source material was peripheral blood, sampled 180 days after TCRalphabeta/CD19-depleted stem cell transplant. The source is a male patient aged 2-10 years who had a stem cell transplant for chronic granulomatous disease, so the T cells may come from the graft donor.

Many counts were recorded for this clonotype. CDR3 amino acids: CASSLWPEGDDTQYF. The CDR3 DNA sequence: TGTGCCAGCAGTTTATGGCCCGAGGGAGACGATACGCAGTATTTT. V and J are TRBV28 and TRBJ2-3, with D possibly matching TRBD2 (5 bases). The length of the CDR3 is 15 residues. Germline V lookup: CDR1 MDHEN, CDR2 SYDVKM. Between the trimmed V and J ends, which lost 0 bases and 6 bases, there was a span of 13 bases.

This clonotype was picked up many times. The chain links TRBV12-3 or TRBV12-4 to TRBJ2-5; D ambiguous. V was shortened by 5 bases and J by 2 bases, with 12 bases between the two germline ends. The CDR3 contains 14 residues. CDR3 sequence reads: CASSPTPGQETQYF. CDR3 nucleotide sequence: TGTGCCAGCAGTCCAACCCCCGGACAAGAGACCCAGTACTTC.

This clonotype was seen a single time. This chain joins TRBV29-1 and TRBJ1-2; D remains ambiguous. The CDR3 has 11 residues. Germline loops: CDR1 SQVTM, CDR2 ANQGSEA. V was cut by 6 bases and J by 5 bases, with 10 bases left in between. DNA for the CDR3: TGCAGCGTCGACCTGGGGTATGGCTACACCTTC. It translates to CSVDLGYGYTF.

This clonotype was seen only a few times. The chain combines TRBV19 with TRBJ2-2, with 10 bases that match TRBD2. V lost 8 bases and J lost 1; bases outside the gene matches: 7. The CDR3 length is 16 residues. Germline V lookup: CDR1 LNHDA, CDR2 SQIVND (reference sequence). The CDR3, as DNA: TGTGCCAGTGGGGTAGCGGGGGGCCTGAACACCGGGGAGCTGTTTTTT. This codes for CASGVAGGLNTGELFF. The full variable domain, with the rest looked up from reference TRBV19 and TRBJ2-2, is DGGITQSPKYLFRKEGQNVTLSCEQNLNHDAMYWYRQDPGQGLRLIYYSQIVNDFQKGDIAEGYSVSREKKESFPLTVTSAQKNPTAFYLCASGVAGGLNTGELFFGEGSRLTVL.

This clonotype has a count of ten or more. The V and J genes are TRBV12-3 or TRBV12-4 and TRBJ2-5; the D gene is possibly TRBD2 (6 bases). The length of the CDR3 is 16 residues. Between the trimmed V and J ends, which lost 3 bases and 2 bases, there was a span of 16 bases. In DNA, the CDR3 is TGTGCCAGCAGTTTCTCCCTAGGGAGGTCTCAAGAGACCCAGTACTTC. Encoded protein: CASSFSLGRSQETQYF.

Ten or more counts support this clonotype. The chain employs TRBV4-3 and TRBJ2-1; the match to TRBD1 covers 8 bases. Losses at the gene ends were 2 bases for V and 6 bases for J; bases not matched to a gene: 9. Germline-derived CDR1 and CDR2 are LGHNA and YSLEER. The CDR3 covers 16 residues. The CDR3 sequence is CASSQSSGTGSNEQFF. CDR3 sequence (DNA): TGCGCCAGCAGCCAAAGTTCCGGGACAGGCAGCAATGAGCAGTTCTTC.

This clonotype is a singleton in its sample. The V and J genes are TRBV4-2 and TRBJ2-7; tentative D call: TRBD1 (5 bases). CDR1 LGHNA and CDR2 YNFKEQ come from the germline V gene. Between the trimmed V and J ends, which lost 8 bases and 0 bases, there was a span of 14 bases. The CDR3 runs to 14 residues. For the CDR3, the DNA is TGTGCCAGCGGCCCAGGGCTCCTCTCCTACGAGCAGTACTTC. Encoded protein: CASGPGLLSYEQYF.

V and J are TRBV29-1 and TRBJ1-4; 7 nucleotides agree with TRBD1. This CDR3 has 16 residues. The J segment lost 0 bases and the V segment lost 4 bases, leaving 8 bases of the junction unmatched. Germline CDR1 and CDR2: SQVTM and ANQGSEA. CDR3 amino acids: CSVALTGTATNEKLFF. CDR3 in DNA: TGCAGCGTTGCACTTACCGGGACAGCAACTAATGAAAAACTGTTTTTT.

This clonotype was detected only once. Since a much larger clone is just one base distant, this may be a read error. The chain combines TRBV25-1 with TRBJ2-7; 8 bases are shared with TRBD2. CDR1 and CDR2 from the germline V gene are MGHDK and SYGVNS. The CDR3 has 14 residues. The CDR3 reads CSSSGAGDIYEQYF. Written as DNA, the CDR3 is TGTTCCAGCAGTGGAGCGGGGGACATCTACGAGCAGTACTTC.

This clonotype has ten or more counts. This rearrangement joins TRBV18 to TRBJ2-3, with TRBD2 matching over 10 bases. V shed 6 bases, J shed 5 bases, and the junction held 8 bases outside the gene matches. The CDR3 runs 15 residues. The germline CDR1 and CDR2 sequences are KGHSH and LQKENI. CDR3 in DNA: TGTGCCAGCTCCCCGAGCGGGGGGGCCCTAGATACGCAGTATTTT. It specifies CASSPSGGALDTQYF.

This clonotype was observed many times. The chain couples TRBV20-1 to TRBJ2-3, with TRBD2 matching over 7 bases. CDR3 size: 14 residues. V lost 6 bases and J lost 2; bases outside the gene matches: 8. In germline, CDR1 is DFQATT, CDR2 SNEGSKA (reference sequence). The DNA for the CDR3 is TGCAGTGCCCAGCGGGGACTTAACACAGATACGCAGTATTTT. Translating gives CSAQRGLNTDTQYF.

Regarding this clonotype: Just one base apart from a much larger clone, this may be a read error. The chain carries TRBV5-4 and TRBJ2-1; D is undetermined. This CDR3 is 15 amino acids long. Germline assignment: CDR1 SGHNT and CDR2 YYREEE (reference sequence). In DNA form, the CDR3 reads TGTGCCAGCAGCTTGGTGATAAGCTCCTTCAATGAGCAGTTCTTC. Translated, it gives CASSLVISSFNEQFF.

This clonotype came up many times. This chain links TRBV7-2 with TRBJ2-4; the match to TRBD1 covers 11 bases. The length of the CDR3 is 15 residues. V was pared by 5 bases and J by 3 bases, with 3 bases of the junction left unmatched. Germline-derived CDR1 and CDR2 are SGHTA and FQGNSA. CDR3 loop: CASSPGQGGKNIQYF. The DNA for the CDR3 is TGTGCCAGCAGCCCGGGACAGGGGGGCAAAAACATTCAGTACTTC.

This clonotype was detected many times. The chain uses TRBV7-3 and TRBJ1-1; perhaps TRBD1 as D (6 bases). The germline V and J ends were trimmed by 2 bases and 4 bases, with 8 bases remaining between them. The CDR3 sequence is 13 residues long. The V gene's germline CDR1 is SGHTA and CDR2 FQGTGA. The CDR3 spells CASSLWGPTEAFF. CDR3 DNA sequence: TGTGCCAGCAGCTTATGGGGGCCCACTGAAGCTTTCTTT.

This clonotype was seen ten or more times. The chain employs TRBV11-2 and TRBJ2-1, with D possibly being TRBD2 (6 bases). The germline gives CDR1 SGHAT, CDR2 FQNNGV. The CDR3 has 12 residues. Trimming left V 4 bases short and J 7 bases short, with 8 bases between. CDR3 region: CASSWGTNEQFF. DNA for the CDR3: TGTGCCAGCAGCTGGGGGACTAATGAGCAGTTCTTC.

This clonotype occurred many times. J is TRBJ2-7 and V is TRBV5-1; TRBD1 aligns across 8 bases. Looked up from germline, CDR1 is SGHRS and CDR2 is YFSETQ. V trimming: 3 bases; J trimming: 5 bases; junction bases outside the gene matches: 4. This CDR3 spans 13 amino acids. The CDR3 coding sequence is TGCGCCAGCAGCTGGACAGGGTACCACGAGCAGTACTTC. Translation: CASSWTGYHEQYF.

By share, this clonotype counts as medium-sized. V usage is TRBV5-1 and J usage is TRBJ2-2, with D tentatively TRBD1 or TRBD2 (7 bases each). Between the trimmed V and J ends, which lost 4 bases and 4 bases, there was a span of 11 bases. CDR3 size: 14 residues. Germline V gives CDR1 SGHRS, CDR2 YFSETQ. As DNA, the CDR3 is TGCGCCAGCAGCGCCAGGGGGGGCACCGGGGAGCTGTTTTTT. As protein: CASSARGGTGELFF.

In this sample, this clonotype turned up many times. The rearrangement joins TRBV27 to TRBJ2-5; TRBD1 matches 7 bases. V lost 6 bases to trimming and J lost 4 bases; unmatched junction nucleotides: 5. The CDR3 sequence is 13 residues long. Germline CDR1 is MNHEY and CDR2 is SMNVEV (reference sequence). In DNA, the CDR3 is TGTGCCAGCAGCGACAGGGTCCGAGAGACCCAGTACTTC. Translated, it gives CASSDRVRETQYF.

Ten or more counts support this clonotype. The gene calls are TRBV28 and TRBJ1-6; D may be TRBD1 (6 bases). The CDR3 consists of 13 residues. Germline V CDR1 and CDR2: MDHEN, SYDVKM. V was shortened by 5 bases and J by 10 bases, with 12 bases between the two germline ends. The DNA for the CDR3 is TGTGCCAGCAGTCCTCAACAGGGCTCACCCCTCCACTTT. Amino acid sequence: CASSPQQGSPLHF.

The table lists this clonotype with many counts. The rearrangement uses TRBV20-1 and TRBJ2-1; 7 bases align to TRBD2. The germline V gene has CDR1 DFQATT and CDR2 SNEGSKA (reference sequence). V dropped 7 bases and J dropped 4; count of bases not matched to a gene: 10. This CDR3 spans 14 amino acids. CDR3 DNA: TGCAGTGGCGAGGGGACTACGACTTACAATGAGCAGTTCTTC. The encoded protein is CSGEGTTTYNEQFF.

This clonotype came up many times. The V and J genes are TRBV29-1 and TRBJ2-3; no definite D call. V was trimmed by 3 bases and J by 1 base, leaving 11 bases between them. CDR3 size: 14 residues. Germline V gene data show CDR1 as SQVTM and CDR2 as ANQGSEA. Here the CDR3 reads CSVEVPRGTDTQYF. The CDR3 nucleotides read TGCAGCGTTGAGGTCCCACGGGGCACAGATACGCAGTATTTT.

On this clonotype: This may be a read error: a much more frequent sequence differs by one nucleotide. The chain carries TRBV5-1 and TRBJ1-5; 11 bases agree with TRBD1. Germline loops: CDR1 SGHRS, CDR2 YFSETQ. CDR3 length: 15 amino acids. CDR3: CAGSLGGTGGQPQHF. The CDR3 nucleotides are TGCGCCGGCAGCTTGGGCGGGACAGGGGGTCAGCCCCAGCATTTT. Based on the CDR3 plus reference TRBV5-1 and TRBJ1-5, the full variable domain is KAGVTQTPRYLIKTRGQQVTLSCSPISGHRSVSWYQQTPGQGLQFLFEYFSETQRNKGNFPGRFSGRQFSNSRSEMNVSTLELGDSALYLCAGSLGGTGGQPQHFGDGTRLSIL.

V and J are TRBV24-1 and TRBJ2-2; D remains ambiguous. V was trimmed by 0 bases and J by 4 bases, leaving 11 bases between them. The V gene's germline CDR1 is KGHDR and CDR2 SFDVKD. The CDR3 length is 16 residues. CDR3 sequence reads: CATSDLGVSFTGELFF. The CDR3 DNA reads TGTGCCACCAGTGATTTGGGGGTCTCCTTCACCGGGGAGCTGTTTTTT.

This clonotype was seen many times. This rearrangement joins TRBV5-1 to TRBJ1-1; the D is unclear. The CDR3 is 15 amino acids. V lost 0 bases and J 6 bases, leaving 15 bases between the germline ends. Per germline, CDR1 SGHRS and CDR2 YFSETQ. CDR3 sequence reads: CASSLDLVRRAEAFF. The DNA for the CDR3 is TGCGCCAGCAGCTTGGATCTGGTGCGGAGGGCTGAAGCTTTCTTT.

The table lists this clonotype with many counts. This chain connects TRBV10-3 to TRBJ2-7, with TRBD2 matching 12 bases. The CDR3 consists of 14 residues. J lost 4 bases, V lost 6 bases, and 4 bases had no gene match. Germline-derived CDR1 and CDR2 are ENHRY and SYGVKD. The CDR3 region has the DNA TGTGCCATCAGCAAAGGGACTAGCGGGTACGAGCAGTACTTC. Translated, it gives CAISKGTSGYEQYF.

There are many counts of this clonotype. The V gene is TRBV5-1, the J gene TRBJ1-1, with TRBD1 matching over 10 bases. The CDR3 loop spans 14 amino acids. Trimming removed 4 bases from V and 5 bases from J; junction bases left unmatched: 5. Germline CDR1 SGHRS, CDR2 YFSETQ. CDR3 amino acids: CASSSGQGGTEAFF. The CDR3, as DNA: TGCGCCAGCAGCAGTGGACAGGGGGGTACTGAAGCTTTCTTT. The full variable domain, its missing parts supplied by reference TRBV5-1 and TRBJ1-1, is KAGVTQTPRYLIKTRGQQVTLSCSPISGHRSVSWYQQTPGQGLQFLFEYFSETQRNKGNFPGRFSGRQFSNSRSEMNVSTLELGDSALYLCASSSGQGGTEAFFGQGTRLTVV.

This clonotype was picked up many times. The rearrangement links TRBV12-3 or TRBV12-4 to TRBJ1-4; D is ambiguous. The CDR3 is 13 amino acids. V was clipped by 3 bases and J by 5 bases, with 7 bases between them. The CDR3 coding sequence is TGTGCCAGCAGTTTGGCCGAGAATGAAAAACTGTTTTTT. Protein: CASSLAENEKLFF.